Listed below are T cell receptor beta chains from one sample, sequenced in a study of blood T cell repertoires in COVID-19. Assay used: immunoSEQ multiplex PCR; TCRdb lists only in-frame clones, some missing. The sample holds fewer than 300,000 clones; roughly 90% are singletons and the top ten take 1.1%. Sequenced input: PBMCs or T cells enriched from blood (not recorded which). The origin of the receptors is a woman aged 25 to 45 who had recovered from COVID-19. The CDR3 runs from the conserved cysteine through the conserved F or W. The order of the fields is D gene, clone size, J gene, V gene, CDR3 protein, CDR3 DNA. D genes are given only for firm matches. Some rows mark clone size as missing; the rest say once, few, many or name a class of expanded clone.

TRBD2 | - | TRBJ2-7 | TRBV2 | CASRTGLAGVEQYF | TGTGCCAGCAGGACGGGACTAGCGGGAGTCGAGCAGTACTTC
- | - | TRBJ1-4 | TRBV4-1 | CASSLTLDFLRGEKLFF | TGCGCCAGCAGCCTCACCTTGGACTTTCTCCGGGGTGAAAAACTGTTTTTT
TRBD2 | - | TRBJ2-1 | TRBV18 | CASSPPISGTYNEQFF | TGTGCCAGCTCACCCCCGATTAGCGGGACCTACAATGAGCAGTTCTTC
- | - | TRBJ2-5 | TRBV5-4 | CASSLDAGQETQYF | TGTGCCAGCAGCTTGGATGCGGGTCAAGAGACCCAGTACTTC
TRBD2 | - | TRBJ2-1 | TRBV19 | CASTKGLPERGEQFF | TGTGCCAGTACCAAGGGACTACCAGAGAGGGGTGAGCAGTTCTTC
- | - | TRBJ1-3 | TRBV28 | CASTSEGGNTIYF | TGTGCCAGCACTAGCGAGGGGGGAAACACCATATATTTT
TRBD1 | - | TRBJ1-4 | TRBV7-2 | CASSWTGSNEKLFF | TGTGCCAGCAGCTGGACAGGGAGTAATGAAAAACTGTTTTTT
TRBD1 | - | TRBJ1-5 | TRBV19 | CASRTGETQPQHF | TGTGCCAGTAGGACAGGGGAAACTCAGCCCCAGCATTTT
- | - | TRBJ2-1 | TRBV21-1 | CASSKVPFRLAGNTHNEQFF | TGTGCCAGCAGCAAAGTTCCTTTCAGACTAGCGGGAAACACACACAATGAGCAGTTCTTC
- | - | TRBJ1-1 | TRBV27 | CASIPGPQGRPNTEAFF | TGTGCCAGCATTCCCGGGCCCCAGGGGCGCCCGAACACTGAAGCTTTCTTT
- | - | TRBJ1-4 | TRBV4-3 | CASSHRRGEKLFF | TGCGCCAGCAGCCACCGACGGGGAGAAAAACTGTTTTTT
- | - | TRBJ2-1 | TRBV7-9 | CASSLLGRTIYNEQFF | TGTGCCAGCAGCTTATTAGGGAGGACAATCTACAATGAGCAGTTCTTC
- | - | TRBJ1-2 | TRBV29-1 | CSAWTADGYTF | TGCAGCGCTTGGACAGCCGATGGCTACACCTTC
TRBD1 | - | TRBJ1-1 | TRBV19 | CASGPRDSLRTEAFF | TGTGCCAGTGGTCCCCGGGACAGTCTTCGCACTGAAGCTTTCTTT
- | few | TRBJ1-1 | TRBV27 | CASSLRAGLNTEAFF | TGTGCCAGCAGTTTAAGGGCAGGGTTGAACACTGAAGCTTTCTTT
- | - | TRBJ1-5 | TRBV28 | CASTRTGINQPQHF | TGTGCCAGCACCCGTACAGGGATCAATCAGCCCCAGCATTTT
- | once | TRBJ2-7 | TRBV6-6 | CASSPGRGGVTVQYF | TGTGCCAGCAGCCCAGGGAGGGGGGGAGTTACAGTTCAGTACTTC
- | - | TRBJ2-7 | TRBV5-6 | CASSHLREQYF | TGTGCCAGCAGCCATTTACGGGAGCAGTACTTC
TRBD2 | - | TRBJ2-5 | TRBV15 | CATSPGGSQETQYF | TGTGCCACCAGCCCGGGGGGGTCCCAAGAGACCCAGTACTTC
- | - | TRBJ2-7 | TRBV19 | CASSPSEGLNEQYF | TGTGCCAGTAGTCCTTCGGAGGGTTTAAACGAGCAGTACTTC
TRBD2 | - | TRBJ2-7 | TRBV5-1 | CASSLLAGGAGSYEQYF | TGCGCCAGCAGCTTGTTAGCGGGAGGGGCCGGCTCCTACGAGCAGTACTTC
- | - | TRBJ1-6 | TRBV7-8 | CASSLELRQGSPLHF | TGTGCCAGCAGCTTAGAGCTGCGGCAGGGGTCACCCCTCCACTTT
TRBD2 | once | TRBJ2-7 | TRBV7-8 | CASSSIAGGEQYF | TGTGCCAGCAGCAGTATAGCGGGAGGCGAGCAGTACTTC
TRBD1 | - | TRBJ2-1 | TRBV19 | CASRSTFPGPKQGSYNEQFF | TGTGCCAGTAGATCTACCTTTCCGGGACCAAAACAGGGGTCCTACAATGAGCAGTTCTTC
- | - | TRBJ1-1 | TRBV19 | CASPDRRSNTEAFF | TGTGCCAGCCCAGATCGGAGATCGAACACTGAAGCTTTCTTT
TRBD1 | - | TRBJ1-4 | TRBV7-2 | CASSPDRAGKLFF | TGTGCCAGCAGCCCCGACAGGGCGGGAAAACTGTTTTTT
- | - | TRBJ1-5 | TRBV21-1 | CASSFPGADNQPQHF | TGTGCCAGCAGCTTCCCGGGAGCTGACAATCAGCCCCAGCATTTT
TRBD1 | - | TRBJ2-7 | TRBV10-2 | CASSVTGVYEQYF | TGCGCCAGCAGCGTCACAGGGGTTTACGAGCAGTACTTC
TRBD1 | - | TRBJ2-7 | TRBV5-6 | CASSRRDRGFPYEQYF | TGTGCCAGCAGCCGGAGGGACAGGGGGTTCCCCTACGAGCAGTACTTC
- | - | TRBJ2-2 | TRBV11-3 | CASSLALASGELFF | TGTGCCAGCAGCTTAGCTTTAGCATCCGGGGAGCTGTTTTTT
TRBD1 | - | TRBJ1-1 | TRBV9 | CASSPQGGVPTEAFF | TGTGCCAGCAGCCCACAGGGGGGGGTTCCGACTGAAGCTTTCTTT
- | - | TRBJ1-5 | TRBV28 | CASSYRGRGPAGQPQHF | TGTGCCAGCAGTTATCGGGGACGTGGACCTGCGGGGCAGCCCCAGCATTTT
TRBD2 | - | TRBJ2-7 | TRBV28 | CASKAGTSSYEQYF | TGTGCCAGCAAAGCGGGGACCAGCTCCTACGAGCAGTACTTC
- | few | TRBJ2-1 | TRBV27 | CASSFLSYNEQFF | TGTGCCAGCAGTTTCCTCTCCTACAATGAGCAGTTCTTC
TRBD1 | - | TRBJ2-3 | TRBV6-5 | CASKKTGVDTQYF | TGTGCCAGCAAAAAGACAGGGGTGGATACGCAGTATTTT
TRBD1 | - | TRBJ1-4 | TRBV28 | CASSQQGAGEKLFF | TGTGCCAGCAGTCAACAGGGGGCAGGCGAAAAACTGTTTTTT
- | - | TRBJ2-1 | TRBV24-1 | CATSDRSGGDEQFF | TGTGCCACCAGTGATCGATCGGGCGGGGATGAGCAGTTCTTC
TRBD2 | - | TRBJ2-3 | TRBV7-2 | CASSLDGLAGELF | TGTGCCAGCAGCTTAGACGGTTTGGCGGGAGAGTTGTTT
- | - | TRBJ2-3 | TRBV5-1 | CASSSTSTDTQYF | TGCGCCAGCAGCTCGACTAGCACAGATACGCAGTATTTT
- | - | TRBJ2-3 | TRBV6-5 | CASSSARAADTQYF | TGTGCCAGCAGTTCGGCCAGGGCGGCAGATACGCAGTATTTT
- | - | TRBJ1-1 | TRBV5-1 | CASSTAGASEAFF | TGCGCCAGCAGTACAGCAGGGGCCTCTGAAGCTTTCTTT
TRBD2 | once | TRBJ2-1 | TRBV7-8 | CASSPAGLTTLDEQFF | TGTGCCAGCAGCCCTGCGGGACTAACCACGCTCGATGAGCAGTTCTTC